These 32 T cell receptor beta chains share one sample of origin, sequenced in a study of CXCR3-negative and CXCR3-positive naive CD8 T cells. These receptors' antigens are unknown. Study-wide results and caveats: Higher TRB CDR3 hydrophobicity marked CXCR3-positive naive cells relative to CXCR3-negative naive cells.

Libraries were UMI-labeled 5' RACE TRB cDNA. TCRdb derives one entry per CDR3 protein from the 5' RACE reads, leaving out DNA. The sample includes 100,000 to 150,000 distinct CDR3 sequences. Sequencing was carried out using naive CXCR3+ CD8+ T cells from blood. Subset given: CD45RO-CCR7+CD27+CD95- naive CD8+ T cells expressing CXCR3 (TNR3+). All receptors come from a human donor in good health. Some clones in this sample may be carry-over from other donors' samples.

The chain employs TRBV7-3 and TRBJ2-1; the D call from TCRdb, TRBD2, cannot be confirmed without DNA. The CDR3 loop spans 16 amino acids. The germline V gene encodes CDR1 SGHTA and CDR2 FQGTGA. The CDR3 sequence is CASSLRLAGLYNEQFF.

The CDR3 region is CASSLWTGDQETQYF. This chain uses TRBV28 with TRBJ2-5; TCRdb outputs TRBD1, but without DNA this stays unchecked. Germline V gives CDR1 MDHEN, CDR2 SYDVKM. There are 15 residues in the CDR3.

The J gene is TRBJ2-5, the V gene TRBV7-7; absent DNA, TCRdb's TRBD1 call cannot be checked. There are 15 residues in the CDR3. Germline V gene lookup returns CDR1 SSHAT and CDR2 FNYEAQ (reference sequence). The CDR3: CASSRNPGPQETQYF.

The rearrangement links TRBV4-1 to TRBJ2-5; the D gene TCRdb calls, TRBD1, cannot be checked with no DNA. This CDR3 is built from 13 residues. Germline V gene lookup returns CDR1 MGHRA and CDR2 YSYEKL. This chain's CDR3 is CASSLGPLETQYF.

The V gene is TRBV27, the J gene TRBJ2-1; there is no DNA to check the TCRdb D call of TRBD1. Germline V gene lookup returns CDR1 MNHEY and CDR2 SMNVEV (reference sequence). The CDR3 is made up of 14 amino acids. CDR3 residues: CASWDRLSYNEQFF.

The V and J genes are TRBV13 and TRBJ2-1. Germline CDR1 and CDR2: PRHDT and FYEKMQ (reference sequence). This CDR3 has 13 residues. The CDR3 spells CASSLGQHNEQFF.

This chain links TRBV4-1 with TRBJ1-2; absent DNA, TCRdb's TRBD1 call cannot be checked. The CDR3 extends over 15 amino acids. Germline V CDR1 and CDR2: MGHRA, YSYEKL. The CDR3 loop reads CASSPLGRTNYGYTF.

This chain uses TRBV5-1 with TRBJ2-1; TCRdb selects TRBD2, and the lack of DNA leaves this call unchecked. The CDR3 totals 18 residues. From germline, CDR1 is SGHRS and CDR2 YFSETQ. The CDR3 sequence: CASSPGLAGGPIGNEQFF.

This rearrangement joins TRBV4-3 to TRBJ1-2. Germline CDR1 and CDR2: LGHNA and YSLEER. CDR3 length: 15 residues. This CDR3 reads CASSQEGSDNYGYTF.

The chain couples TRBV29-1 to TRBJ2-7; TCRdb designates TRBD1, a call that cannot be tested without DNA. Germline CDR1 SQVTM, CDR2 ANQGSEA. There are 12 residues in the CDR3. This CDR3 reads CSVSGTALEQYF.

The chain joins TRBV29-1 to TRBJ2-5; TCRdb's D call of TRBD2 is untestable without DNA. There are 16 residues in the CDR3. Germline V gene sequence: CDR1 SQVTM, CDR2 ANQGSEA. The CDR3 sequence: CSVQGLAGAFGETQYF.

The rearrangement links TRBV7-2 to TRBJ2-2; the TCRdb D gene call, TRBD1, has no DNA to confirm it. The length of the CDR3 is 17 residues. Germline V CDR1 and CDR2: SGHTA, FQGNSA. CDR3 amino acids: CASSVTSGTGVTGELFF.

The CDR3: CASSLASGVNTGELFF. The chain couples TRBV7-6 to TRBJ2-2. The germline V gene has CDR1 SGHVS and CDR2 FNYEAQ. The CDR3 is 16 residues long.

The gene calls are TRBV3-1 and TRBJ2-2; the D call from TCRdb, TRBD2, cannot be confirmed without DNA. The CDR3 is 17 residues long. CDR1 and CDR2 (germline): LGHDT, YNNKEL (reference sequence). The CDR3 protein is CASSQARLAVNTGELFF.

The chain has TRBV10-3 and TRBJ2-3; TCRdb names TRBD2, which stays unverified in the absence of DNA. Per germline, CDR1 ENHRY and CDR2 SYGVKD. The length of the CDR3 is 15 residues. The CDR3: CAISGGTSEKDTQYF.

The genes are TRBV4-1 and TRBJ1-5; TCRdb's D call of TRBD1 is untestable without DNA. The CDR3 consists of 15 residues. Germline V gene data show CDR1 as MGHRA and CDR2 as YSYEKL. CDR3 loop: CASSARTGGGQPQHF.

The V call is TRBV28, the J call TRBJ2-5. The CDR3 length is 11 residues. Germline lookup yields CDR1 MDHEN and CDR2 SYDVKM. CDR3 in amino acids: CASSLVETQYF.

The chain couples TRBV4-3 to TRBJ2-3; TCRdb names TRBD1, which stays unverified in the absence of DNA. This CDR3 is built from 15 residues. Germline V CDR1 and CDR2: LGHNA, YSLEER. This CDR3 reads CASSQKGGSTDTQYF.

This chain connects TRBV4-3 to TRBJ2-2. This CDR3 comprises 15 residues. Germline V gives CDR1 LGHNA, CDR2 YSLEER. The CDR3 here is CASSQDLALIGELFF.

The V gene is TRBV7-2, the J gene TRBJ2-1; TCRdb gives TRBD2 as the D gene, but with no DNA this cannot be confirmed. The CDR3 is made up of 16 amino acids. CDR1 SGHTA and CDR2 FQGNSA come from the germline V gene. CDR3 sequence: CASSVNRLALYNEQFF.

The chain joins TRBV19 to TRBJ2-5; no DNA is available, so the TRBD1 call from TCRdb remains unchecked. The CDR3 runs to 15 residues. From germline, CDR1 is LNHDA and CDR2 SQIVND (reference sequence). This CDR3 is CASSPWTDLQETQYF.

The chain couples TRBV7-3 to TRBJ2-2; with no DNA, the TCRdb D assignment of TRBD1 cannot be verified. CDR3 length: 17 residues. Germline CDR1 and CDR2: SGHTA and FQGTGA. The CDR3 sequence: CASSLFRPERGTGELFF. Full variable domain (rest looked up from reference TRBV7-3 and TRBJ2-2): GAGVSQTPSNKVTEKGKYVELRCDPISGHTALYWYRQSLGQGPEFLIYFQGTGAADDSGLPNDRFFAVRPEGSVSTLKIQRTERGDSAVYLCASSLFRPERGTGELFFGEGSRLTVL.

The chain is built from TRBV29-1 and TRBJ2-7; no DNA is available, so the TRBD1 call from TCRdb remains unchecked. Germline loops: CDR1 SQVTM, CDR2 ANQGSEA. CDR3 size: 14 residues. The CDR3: CSVRVGGPHYEQYF.

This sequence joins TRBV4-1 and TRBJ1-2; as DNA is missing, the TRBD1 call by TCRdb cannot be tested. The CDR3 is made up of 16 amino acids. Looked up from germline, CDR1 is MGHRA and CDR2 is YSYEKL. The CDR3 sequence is CASSPPGTGKDYGYTF.

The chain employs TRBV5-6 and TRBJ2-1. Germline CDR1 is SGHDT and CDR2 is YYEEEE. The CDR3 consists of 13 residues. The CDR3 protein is CASSRAQGNEQFF. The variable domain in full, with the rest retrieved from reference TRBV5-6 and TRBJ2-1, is DAGVTQSPTHLIKTRGQQVTLRCSPKSGHDTVSWYQQALGQGPQFIFQYYEEEERQRGNFPDRFSGHQFPNYSSELNVNALLLGDSALYLCASSRAQGNEQFFGPGTRLTVL.

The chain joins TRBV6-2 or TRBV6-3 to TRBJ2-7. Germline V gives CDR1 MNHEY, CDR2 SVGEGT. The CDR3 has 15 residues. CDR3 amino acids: CASSYPTAIGYEQYF.

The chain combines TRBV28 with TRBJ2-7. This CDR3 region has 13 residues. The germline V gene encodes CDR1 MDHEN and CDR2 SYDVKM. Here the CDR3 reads CASSLQATYEQYF. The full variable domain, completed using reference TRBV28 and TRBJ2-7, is DVKVTQSSRYLVKRTGEKVFLECVQDMDHENMFWYRQDPGLGLRLIYFSYDVKMKEKGDIPEGYSVSREKKERFSLILESASTNQTSMYLCASSLQATYEQYFGPGTRLTVT.

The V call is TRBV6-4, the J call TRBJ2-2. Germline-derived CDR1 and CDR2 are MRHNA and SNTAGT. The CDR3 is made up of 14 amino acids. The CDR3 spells CASSEFGDTGELFF.

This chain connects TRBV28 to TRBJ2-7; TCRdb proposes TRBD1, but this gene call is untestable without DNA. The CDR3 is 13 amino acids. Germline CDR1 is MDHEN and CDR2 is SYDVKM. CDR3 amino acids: CASGSGATYEQYF. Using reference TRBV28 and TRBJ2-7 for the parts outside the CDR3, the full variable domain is DVKVTQSSRYLVKRTGEKVFLECVQDMDHENMFWYRQDPGLGLRLIYFSYDVKMKEKGDIPEGYSVSREKKERFSLILESASTNQTSMYLCASGSGATYEQYFGPGTRLTVT.

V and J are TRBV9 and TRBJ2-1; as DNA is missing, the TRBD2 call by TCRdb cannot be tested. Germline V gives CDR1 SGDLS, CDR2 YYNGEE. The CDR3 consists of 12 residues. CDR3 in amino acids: CASSVGPDEQFF.

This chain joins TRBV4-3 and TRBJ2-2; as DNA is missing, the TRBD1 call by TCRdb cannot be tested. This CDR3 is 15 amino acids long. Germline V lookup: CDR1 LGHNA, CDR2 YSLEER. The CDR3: CASSSGTSATGELFF.

CDR3 amino acids: CASSSPGQVIYEQYF. The V gene is TRBV7-2, the J gene TRBJ2-7; TCRdb reports TRBD1, a call that lacks DNA to check it against. The CDR3 consists of 15 residues. CDR1 is SGHTA, CDR2 FQGNSA, per germline.